This paragraph reports one T cell receptor (beta chain). The antigen remains unidentified. The data belong to a study of CD8 T cells in ankylosing spondylitis. Study-level findings and limits: Matched ankylosing spondylitis synovial fluid reportedly showed significant enrichment of disease-linked clones. Both synovial fluid and blood in reactive arthritis had previously been reported to carry some motif variants. Characteristic of ankylosing spondylitis blood, it appeared, was a TCR beta motif comprising about 8 highly homologous variants. Clones that were linked to disease were CD8+ and were relatively rare in peripheral blood.

Using quantitative 5'-RACE with molecular barcodes, the authors made TCR beta libraries. A single record per CDR3 protein comes from TCRdb applying MiXCR to the 5' RACE reads. The profile shows a few hundred thousand distinct CDR3 sequences, 20% to 25% of them singletons. Germline V gene lookup returns CDR1 SEHNR and CDR2 FQNEAQ (reference sequence). The CDR3 consists of 14 residues. The V end was cut by 1 base, the J end by 2 bases, with 8 bases between. The rearrangement uses TRBV7-9 and TRBJ1-2, with D unclear. The source material was blood, either unsorted or a sorted T cell fraction (not recorded which). This TCR was sampled from a male donor with ankylosing spondylitis. The CDR3 bases are TGTGCCAGCAGCTTAGGCCCCAGGAACTATGGCTACACCTTC. Translated, it gives CASSLGPRNYGYTF.